Reported below is one TCR beta chain. What it binds is unknown. The data were obtained in a study of T cells in localized non-small cell lung cancer. Study-level results: Among the tissues sampled, uninvolved adjacent lung had the highest T cell clonality, above tumor. Analysis by sequencing included only one tumor region, so heterogeneity remains possible. In adjacent lung, a median about 50 of the top 100 tumor clones were found.

From germline, CDR1 is SGHTA and CDR2 FQGNSA. V was clipped by 1 base and J by 6 bases, with 15 bases between them. The CDR3 spans 15 residues. Produced via immunoSEQ multiplex PCR; TCRdb's table is partial and in-frame only. The sample records approximately 31,000 clones, 78% being singletons. The specimen was peripheral blood, collected before any cancer treatment. The V call is TRBV7-2, the J call TRBJ1-1; unclear D gene. The origin of this receptor is a male donor aged 60 or older with stage II squamous cell lung carcinoma. Written as DNA, the CDR3 is TGTGCCAGCAGCTTAGAGTCCGCGATGCGGCCTGAAGCTTTCTTT. Translated, it gives CASSLESAMRPEAFF.